This entry features one T cell receptor beta chain sequence. The entry originates in a study of CDR3 diversity in severe acne. One entry per CDR3 protein results from TCRdb running MiXCR on the PCR reads. Here the sample spans more than 70,000 distinct CDR3 sequences, around 50% being singletons. Germline assignment: CDR1 KGHDR and CDR2 SFDVKD. There are 13 residues in the CDR3. The V gene end was trimmed by 9 bases and the J gene end by 7 bases; junction bases not matched to a gene: 8. The source of this sequence is a male donor with severe acne vulgaris. Sequenced material: blood. The V and J genes are TRBV24-1 and TRBJ1-5; 7 bases fit TRBD1. This CDR3 reads CATQDRPEQPQHF. In DNA form, the CDR3 reads TGTGCCACCCAGGACAGGCCGGAGCAGCCCCAGCATTTT.